This entry features one T cell receptor beta chain sequence. The antigen it recognizes is unknown. No base quality values were provided; no much bigger clone lies one nucleotide off. Ficoll-Paque density gradient centrifugation was used to isolate PBMCs. Compared with germline, V lacks 6 bases and J lacks 6 bases; bases without a gene match: 10. Including the terminal cysteine and phenylalanine, the CDR3 comprises 16 residues. CDR3 DNA only is kept here, 48 bases in frame from base 1. CDR1 KGHSH and CDR2 LQKENI are derived from the germline V gene. The data were obtained in a study of T-cell memory formation after mild COVID-19 (TCRdb year 2021). About the study as a whole: Most TCR sequence clusters were specific to one of the two donors. In two donors, T-cell clones that expanded and contracted after mild COVID-19 were followed by sequencing TCRalpha and TCRbeta repertoires longitudinally. The cohort comprised two young, previously healthy adult volunteers, one female and one male.

Data came from an Illumina NovaSeq 6000. cDNA libraries for TCRalpha and TCRbeta were prepared by 5'RACE using constant-segment primers, with sample barcodes and unique molecular identifiers added. Trizol reagent was used to extract RNA from every sample. The libraries were amplified in two PCR steps, and the second step added a second sample barcode and Illumina TruSeq adapters. The libraries were sequenced on an Illumina NovaSeq using 2 x 150 bp paired-end reads. As for the authors' bioinformatics: Reads were demultiplexed and collapsed into UMI-guided consensus sequences with migec v1.2.7. Using mixcr v2.1.11, the UMI consensuses were aligned to TRA and TRB V and J templates and assembled into clonotypes. A clonotype was counted as expanded or contracted only when both edgeR and NoisET called the clonotype significant, with the noise models trained on biological replicates. For edgeR calls, a false discovery rate-adjusted p below 0.01 and a log2 fold-change threshold of 1 were applied. As an exploratory analysis of dynamics, max-normalized trajectories of the 1000 most abundant clonotypes were examined by PCA with hierarchical clustering. The CD4 or CD8 phenotype of responding clones was assigned using the separately sequenced CD4+ and CD8+ repertoires. TCRdb trimmed public reads at Q25 via fastp, called clones via MiXCR and kept in-frame beta chains. For every CDR3 protein sequence, its rows merge into one entry that carries the most common genes and DNA. It is TCRdb's table, rather than the study itself, that gives the V and J calls and clone size. The sample table holds 390,000 or so distinct CDR3 sequences, of which approximately 15% were seen once. The ten largest clones represent 20% to 25% of the sample.

Study-level results and caveats: Only two mild cases were covered in the study, and larger cohorts including severe cases with pre-infection samples were considered necessary. Contracting CD4+ clones appeared mostly in the CM and EM memory subsets, whereas CD8+ clones were enriched in EMRA. The second-wave clones that peaked on day 37 were not confirmed to be SARS-CoV-2 specific. Clones contracting from day 15 to 85 had balanced CD4/CD8 phenotypes, while a second wave expanding from day 15 to 37 was biased towards CD4+. Some responding clones were detected in pre-infection memory, which suggested that pre-existing cross-reactive memory T cells had joined the SARS-CoV-2 response.

This TCR was sampled from a man aged 18 to 29 who had mild COVID-19 (a few samples of this study predate the infection). The sample titles of this study are shuffled in the database, so cell type and time point are left out; the donor was told from shared clones. This sequence uses TRBV18 and TRBJ1-6; TRBD1 fits 8 bases in the junction. The sample was PBMCs or a T cell subset sorted from them (not recorded which). The sequenced DNA: TGTGCCAGCTCGCGATTTGGACAGGGTGGTAATTCACCCCTCCACTTT. Its coded protein is CASSRFGQGGNSPLHF.